This T cell receptor beta chain was found in a study of T cell responses to AZD1222 COVID-19 vaccine. A note on this clone: The antigen is unknown.

The repertoire was sequenced with immunoSEQ multiplex PCR; TCRdb's copy has only in-frame clones and lacks some. The sample yields 150,000 to 200,000 clones, approximately 93% seen once. Study results and caveats: Mostly white British, mostly female donors; authors suggested clonal diversity may be underestimated. Regions 160-218 and 743-854 held dominance among vaccine-associated CD4 TCRs, which spanned spike. Once two AZD1222 doses were given, Spike-specific TCR breadth and depth went up. Seropositivity was recorded at baseline in only 6 or 7 AZD1222 recipients.

Germline CDR1 and CDR2: MNHEY and SVGAGI. This CDR3 has 15 amino acids. The V end was cut by 2 bases, the J end by 6 bases, with 16 bases between. This chain joins TRBV6-5 and TRBJ1-2, with D unclear. The clonotype comes from an adult in good health. Material: peripheral blood, obtained on day 0 of AZD1222 vaccination. For the CDR3, the DNA is TGTGCCAGCAGTTACGTCGGCCCCGTGAGCGATGGCTACACCTTC. The encoded protein is CASSYVGPVSDGYTF.